These 19 T cell receptor beta chains share one sample of origin, sequenced in a study of blood T cell repertoires in COVID-19. Some clones are missing from TCRdb's copy, which holds only in-frame ones; the method was immunoSEQ multiplex PCR. There are around 45,000 clones in the sample; 85% to 90% occur only once, and under 9.5% lies in the top ten. Sequencing used peripheral blood. All receptors derive from a human donor in a cohort sampled during active COVID-19.

The chain recombines TRBV7-2 with TRBJ2-1, with 7 bases lining up with TRBD2. This CDR3 is 15 amino acids long. Germline lookup yields CDR1 SGHTA and CDR2 FQGNSA. Unmatched junction bases numbered 1, after V lost 2 bases and J lost 0 bases. The CDR3 DNA sequence: TGTGCCAGCAGCTTAAGCGGGGACTCCTACAATGAGCAGTTCTTC. It yields the protein CASSLSGDSYNEQFF.

V usage is TRBV9 and J usage is TRBJ2-4, with 9 bases aligning to TRBD1. Trimming removed 2 bases from V and 6 bases from J; junction bases left unmatched: 6. The CDR3 runs to 15 residues. Germline V lookup: CDR1 SGDLS, CDR2 YYNGEE. The CDR3 DNA reads TGTGCCAGCAGCGTCACAGGGGGCGCGGGAAACATTCAGTACTTC. Translating gives CASSVTGGAGNIQYF. The whole variable domain, filled in from reference TRBV9 and TRBJ2-4, reads DSGVTQTPKHLITATGQRVTLRCSPRSGDLSVYWYQQSLDQGLQFLIQYYNGEERAKGNILERFSAQQFPDLHSELNLSSLELGDSALYFCASSVTGGAGNIQYFGAGTRLSVL.

The V and J genes are TRBV19 and TRBJ1-4; 8 bases line up with TRBD1. CDR3 length: 13 residues. The germline gives CDR1 LNHDA, CDR2 SQIVND (reference sequence). Trimming took 5 bases from V and 11 from J; bases not matched to a gene: 7. The CDR3 region is CASSQQTGVKLFF. CDR3 coding DNA: TGTGCCAGTAGTCAACAGACAGGGGTGAAACTGTTTTTT.

The rearrangement joins TRBV6-5 to TRBJ2-1, with 9 bases lining up with TRBD1. This CDR3 has 14 residues. The germline V gene encodes CDR1 MNHEY and CDR2 SVGAGI. V was pared by 5 bases and J by 4 bases, with 3 bases of the junction left unmatched. In nucleotides, the CDR3 is TGTGCCAGCAGTCTGGACAGGGGATACAATGAGCAGTTCTTC. This translates into CASSLDRGYNEQFF.

V is TRBV7-3 and J is TRBJ1-6; 7 bases match TRBD1. Germline V gene sequence: CDR1 SGHTA, CDR2 FQGTGA. V gave up 4 bases and J gave up 9 bases; unmatched junction bases: 9. This CDR3 spans 15 amino acids. The CDR3 nucleotides read TGTGCCAGCAGCTCTGGGACAGATCGGTCTTCACCCCTCCACTTT. Residues: CASSSGTDRSSPLHF.

V is TRBV6-5 and J is TRBJ2-7; D may be TRBD2 (6 bases). CDR3 length: 11 residues. Germline values: CDR1 MNHEY, CDR2 SVGAGI. V lost 8 bases, J lost 5 bases, and 10 bases lay in between. CDR3 sequence (DNA): TGTGCCAGCGCCCGGGGGAACGAGCAGTACTTC. The encoded protein is CASARGNEQYF.

This clone was seen a handful of times. The chain employs TRBV6-5 and TRBJ1-3; 7 nucleotides align to TRBD1. The CDR3 length is 16 residues. V lost 0 bases to trimming and J lost 4 bases; unmatched junction nucleotides: 6. Germline CDR1 reads MNHEY; CDR2 reads SVGAGI. CDR3 region: CASSYSRQGPGNTIYF. CDR3 nucleotide sequence: TGTGCCAGCAGTTACTCGAGACAGGGACCCGGAAACACCATATATTTT.

The chain recombines TRBV5-6 with TRBJ1-2; 8 nucleotides match TRBD1. The germline gives CDR1 SGHDT, CDR2 YYEEEE. The CDR3 has 13 amino acids. With 4 bases clipped from V and 8 bases from J, the junction kept 7 bases outside the gene matches. The CDR3 nucleotides read TGTGCCAGCAGCCTGGGACAGGACCGGGGCTACACCTTC. As protein: CASSLGQDRGYTF.

This clone was recorded many times. DNA for the CDR3: TGCAGCGCCCCGGACAGGGGGGGTAGGGAGCTGTTTTTT. Translation: CSAPDRGGRELFF. This sequence joins TRBV29-1 and TRBJ2-2; 10 bases are shared with TRBD1. The germline V gene has CDR1 SQVTM and CDR2 ANQGSEA. V was pared by 7 bases and J by 9 bases, with 8 bases of the junction left unmatched. The CDR3 runs to 13 residues.

The chain recombines TRBV3-1 (or the pseudogene TRBV3-2) with TRBJ2-2, with D maybe TRBD2 (6 bases). Per the germline V gene, CDR1 is LGHDT and CDR2 is YNNKEL (reference sequence). The V end was cut by 2 bases, the J end by 6 bases, with 13 bases between. The CDR3 runs 15 residues. The CDR3 DNA is TGTGCCAGCAGCCAACCCCTAGCGCGGGCCGGGGAGCTGTTTTTT. Amino acid sequence: CASSQPLARAGELFF.

The chain joins TRBV25-1 to TRBJ2-7; D possibly corresponds to TRBD1 (6 bases). The germline V and J ends were trimmed by 9 bases and 2 bases, with 17 bases remaining between them. Germline loops: CDR1 MGHDK, CDR2 SYGVNS. This CDR3 spans 14 amino acids. In DNA, the CDR3 is TGTGCCAGTACAGACCGGGACAATACCTACGAGCAGTACTTC. Amino acids: CASTDRDNTYEQYF.

This chain uses TRBV5-6 with TRBJ2-1; TRBD2 agrees at 9 bases. The CDR3 is made up of 16 amino acids. The V segment lost 2 bases and the J segment 3 bases; nucleotides outside the gene matches: 6. Germline lookup yields CDR1 SGHDT and CDR2 YYEEEE. The CDR3 DNA reads as TGTGCCAGCAGCTTTGGGCTAGCGGGGAACTACAATGAGCAGTTCTTC. It specifies CASSFGLAGNYNEQFF.

This chain uses TRBV10-2 with TRBJ1-1, with TRBD1 as a possible D gene (5 bases). The CDR3 consists of 13 residues. CDR1 WSHSY and CDR2 SAAADI come from the germline V gene. V lost 4 bases and J 0 bases, leaving 6 bases between the germline ends. CDR3: CASSATVNTEAFF. The CDR3 nucleotides are TGCGCCAGCAGTGCGACAGTGAACACTGAAGCTTTCTTT.

There are a few counts of this clone. One end of the junction fails to match germline, which may point to a read error. This chain's CDR3 is CASSGGQGVLF. In DNA form, the CDR3 reads TGTGCCAGCAGTGGGGGACAGGGGGTCCTTTTT. The rearrangement joins TRBV25-1 to TRBJ2-3; 11 bases fit TRBD1. The V gene's germline CDR1 is MGHDK and CDR2 SYGVNS. The CDR3 has 11 amino acids.

The chain recombines TRBV7-2 with TRBJ2-7, with 7 bases lining up with TRBD1. J was trimmed by 2 bases and V by 0 bases; bases with no gene match: 4. This CDR3 comprises 15 residues. Germline V CDR1 and CDR2: SGHTA, FQGNSA. CDR3 coding DNA: TGTGCCAGCAGCTTAGCCCCCGGACAGGCCTACGAGCAGTACTTC. Translating gives CASSLAPGQAYEQYF.

The chain has TRBV19 and TRBJ1-2; possible D gene TRBD1, 6 bases. This CDR3 is built from 12 residues. CDR1 and CDR2 (germline): LNHDA, SQIVND (reference sequence). The V end lost 9 bases, the J end lost 5 bases, and 13 bases lay between the germline ends. CDR3 DNA: TGTGCCAGCCGCGACAGGAGATATGGCTACACCTTC. Translation gives CASRDRRYGYTF.

This clone was seen only a few times. The chain joins TRBV7-8 to TRBJ2-2; possible D gene TRBD1, 5 bases. Trimming removed 2 bases at V and 6 bases at J, with 13 bases between. Germline V CDR1 and CDR2: SGHVS, FQNEAQ. This CDR3 contains 15 residues. CDR3 in amino acids: CASSLPRQGPGELFF. The CDR3 nucleotides read TGTGCCAGCAGCTTACCCAGGCAGGGTCCCGGGGAGCTGTTTTTT.

This chain joins TRBV13 and TRBJ1-3, with unresolved D. Germline V gives CDR1 PRHDT, CDR2 FYEKMQ (reference sequence). The CDR3 runs to 14 residues. The V end was cut by 1 base, the J end by 6 bases, with 10 bases between. Here the CDR3 DNA reads TGTGCCAGCAGCTTAGATTTCAGGAAAAACACCATATATTTT. It specifies CASSLDFRKNTIYF.

This clone was counted once. The chain combines TRBV7-3 with TRBJ2-2, with no clear D. V shed 0 bases and J shed 6 bases, with 11 bases lying between them. From germline, CDR1 is SGHTA and CDR2 FQGTGA. This CDR3 is 15 amino acids long. CDR3 sequence reads: CASSLTGLEAGELFF. The CDR3 coding sequence is TGTGCCAGCAGCTTAACCGGCCTCGAGGCCGGGGAGCTGTTTTTT.